The rows below give T cell receptor beta chains drawn from one sample of a study of response to subunit inactivated influenza vaccine. One entry per CDR3 protein, called by TCRdb with MiXCR from the RT-PCR reads. This repertoire shows approximately 500,000 distinct CDR3 sequences, about 14% found once; its top ten account for 11%. The sequencing here drew on PBMCs from blood, taken 11 to 12 days after vaccination. These TCRs come from a man aged 50 to 59 who received an inactivated influenza vaccine. Both conserved end residues are trimmed from each CDR3. Fields, in order: V gene, CDR3 protein.

TRBV5-1,ASSLFGREETQY
TRBV24-1,ATSDSSSGRVYEQY
TRBV11-3,ASSYRTSGPSLLSNTGELF
TRBV29-1,SVGGTGPYEQY
TRBV29-1,SAPGRPQH
TRBV5-1,ASSSGQWDTQY
TRBV5-1,ASSLDSGGTNSPLH
TRBV20-1,SARDRGHQETQY
TRBV20-1,SARRDFENTIY
TRBV15,ATSRDVVGEQF
TRBV2,ASSEVSGNNEQF
TRBV6-5,ASSYGASSNQPQH
TRBV12-3/TRBV12-4,ASTSGGVMGSPLH
TRBV14,ASSPQGANEQF
TRBV7-9,ASSLVLGAQTGELF
TRBV4-1,ASSPKEEPGTNEKLF
TRBV29-1,SVASDRSGELF
TRBV10-3,AIKPSESTDTQY
TRBV29-1,SVRMVLGNTEAF
TRBV12-3/TRBV12-4,ASSLVQGFTEAF
TRBV2,ASRGGLAGVNEQF
TRBV4-1,ASSQFGGIRTDTQY
TRBV12-3/TRBV12-4,ASSIGQSEETQY
TRBV7-2,ASSFGQGTQETQY
TRBV7-2,ASSTWTSGSSGELF
TRBV5-1,ASSFPGQHESGYT
TRBV6-5,ASSYAAGQGSYEQY
TRBV11-2,ASSFVTGGLNEQF
TRBV3-1,ATRPGQGNSPLH
TRBV20-1,SATRRGPSYEQY
TRBV7-6,ASSFDAVRETQY
TRBV11-2,ASSLVGLAGSYNEQF
TRBV20-1,SAREGGSSTDTQY
TRBV7-2,ASSSRDSNQPQH
TRBV6-2/TRBV6-3,ASSDTGVVGEQF
TRBV7-2,ASSPGGSQNEQY
TRBV20-1,SASGGGEQF
TRBV11-2,ASSLDPAGGLSGANVLT
TRBV20-1,SASRGLKDEQY
TRBV10-3,AIRDTLGST
TRBV18,ASSPPRTGLSYEQY
TRBV6-5,ASSYSGLRNTEAF
TRBV28,ASSLSAGTSSYEQY
TRBV4-1,ASSQEGRDFYGYT
TRBV29-1,SLWDGGGELF
TRBV11-2,ASSFTGRGDGYT
TRBV29-1,SALGGQKETQY
TRBV5-6,ASSLRSWGAGELF
TRBV28,ASRTVYNSPLH
TRBV7-6,ASSLWASSIPNNEQF
TRBV19,ASSILSLSSTDTQY
TRBV28,ASSYVSSYEQY
TRBV4-3,ASSQAGGALDEQF
TRBV7-2,ASSSQEGTGELF
TRBV28,ASSSMDRANSYEQY
TRBV12-5,ASGLVVGGANTGELF
TRBV5-1,ASSPDGFNNSPLH
TRBV6-2/TRBV6-3,ASTQGGETQY
TRBV11-2,ASSLGLAGVYYEQY
TRBV7-2,ASSYYDRPHPNTEAF